Listed here are 24 T cell receptor beta chains from one sample, sequenced in a study of Ad26.COV2.S vaccination and SARS-CoV-2 variants. Assay: immunoSEQ multiplex PCR; the TCRdb copy retains only in-frame clones and omits some. The sample shows 350,000 to 600,000 clones, roughly nine tenths of them seen only once. The treatment is: roughly 19 received Ad26.COV2.S at low or high dose, single or two shots; several received placebo; per-sample allocation not given. The samples were gathered on day 63 after the first injection of vaccine or placebo. Sequences were derived from peripheral blood, sampled in a trial of Ad26.COV2.S vaccine versus placebo. All receptors derive from a person between 18 and 60 years old who received the Ad26.COV2.S COVID-19 vaccine or a placebo.

This clone appeared a few times. Other DNA sequences in this sample translate to the same CDR3. V gene TRBV5-1 combines with J gene TRBJ1-1, with no clear D. V was clipped by 0 bases and J by 0 bases, with 3 bases between them. Looked up from germline, CDR1 is SGHRS and CDR2 is YFSETQ. CDR3 size: 13 residues. CDR3: CASSLGLNTEAFF. For the CDR3, the DNA is TGCGCCAGCAGCTTGGGTCTGAACACTGAAGCTTTCTTT.

The CDR3 loop is CSASRQPIATNEKLFF. The CDR3 nucleotides are TGCAGTGCTAGTAGGCAGCCAATTGCGACTAATGAAAAACTGTTTTTT. The rearrangement links TRBV20-1 to TRBJ1-4, with no clear D. Germline CDR1 and CDR2: DFQATT and SNEGSKA (reference sequence). With 3 bases removed from V and 2 bases from J, the gap between germline ends came to 16 bases. The CDR3 runs to 16 residues.

The chain has TRBV5-4 and TRBJ2-7; D possibly corresponds to TRBD2 (7 bases). This CDR3 spans 14 amino acids. V gave up 4 bases and J gave up 6 bases, with 17 bases separating them. Germline V gene data show CDR1 as SGHNT and CDR2 as YYREEE (reference sequence). CDR3: CASSAGGTIPEQYF. The CDR3 nucleotides are TGTGCCAGCAGCGCCGGGGGGACAATTCCCGAGCAGTACTTC.

As DNA, the CDR3 is TGTGCCAGCAGAGCGCTAGCGTCGGTCTCCGAGCAGTACTTC. It specifies CASRALASVSEQYF. J is TRBJ2-7 and V is TRBV2; D is perhaps TRBD2 (6 bases). CDR1 and CDR2 from the germline V gene are SNHLY and FYNNEI. The V end lost 6 bases, the J end lost 6 bases, and 18 bases lay between the germline ends. This CDR3 is 14 amino acids long.

The chain links TRBV11-2 to TRBJ2-1, with D uncertain. The V end lost 5 bases, the J end lost 8 bases, and 10 bases lay between the germline ends. Germline V gene data show CDR1 as SGHAT and CDR2 as FQNNGV. This CDR3 is 12 amino acids long. CDR3 residues: CASSLGFDEQFF. The CDR3 DNA is TGTGCCAGCAGCCTCGGGTTCGATGAGCAGTTCTTC.

Only a few counts were recorded for this clone. The rearrangement joins TRBV1 to TRBJ1-1. TRBV1 corresponds to a pseudogene. The CDR3 contains 12 residues. CDR3 bases: TGCACCAGAATAGGGAAGAACACTGAAGCTTTCTTT. It yields the protein CTRIGKNTEAFF.

The J gene is TRBJ2-1, the V gene TRBV19; D is undetermined. V lost 4 bases to trimming and J lost 4 bases, with 14 bases between them. The CDR3 runs 15 residues. Germline-derived CDR1 and CDR2 are LNHDA and SQIVND (reference sequence). The CDR3 spells CASSKAKDAYNEQFF. In nucleotides, the CDR3 is TGTGCCAGTAGTAAGGCGAAGGACGCTTACAATGAGCAGTTCTTC.

The V and J genes are TRBV9 and TRBJ2-5; 8 nucleotides agree with TRBD2. Trimming removed 0 bases from V and 5 bases from J; junction bases left unmatched: 3. Germline CDR1 and CDR2: SGDLS and YYNGEE. This CDR3 is built from 14 residues. CDR3 nucleotide sequence: TGTGCCAGCAGCGTAGGGGTAGCGGGGGAGACCCAGTACTTC. It translates to CASSVGVAGETQYF.

The chain recombines TRBV4-1 with TRBJ2-7; D perhaps matches TRBD1 (6 bases). Germline-derived CDR1 and CDR2 are MGHRA and YSYEKL. V was trimmed by 6 bases and J by 0 bases, leaving 21 bases between them. This CDR3 region has 17 residues. For the CDR3, the DNA is TGCGCCAGCAGACCCGTGTTCAGCAGACAGGCCTCCTACGAGCAGTACTTC. Residues: CASRPVFSRQASYEQYF.

This clone was counted a few times. V gene TRBV2 combines with J gene TRBJ2-3; TRBD2 matches at 11 bases. CDR1 is SNHLY and CDR2 is FYNNEI in the germline V gene. The CDR3 totals 14 residues. Trimming removed 3 bases from V and 4 bases from J; junction bases left unmatched: 0. The CDR3 region has the DNA TGTGCCAGCAGTGAGACTAGCGGGGCAGATACGCAGTATTTT. Translation gives CASSETSGADTQYF.

V and J are TRBV5-1 and TRBJ2-1; TRBD2 is a possible D gene (6 bases). Germline CDR1 and CDR2: SGHRS and YFSETQ. V lost 4 bases and J lost 0, with 11 bases in between. This CDR3 spans 15 amino acids. CDR3 DNA sequence: TGCGCCAGCAGCGGGCTAGCGAACTCCTACAATGAGCAGTTCTTC. Protein: CASSGLANSYNEQFF.

The genes are TRBV5-1 and TRBJ1-2; 8 bases fit TRBD1. The J segment lost 4 bases and the V segment lost 1 base, leaving 6 bases of the junction unmatched. Germline V gives CDR1 SGHRS, CDR2 YFSETQ. The CDR3 has 15 amino acids. Here the CDR3 reads CASSLYGTGPYGYTF. The CDR3 DNA reads as TGCGCCAGCAGCTTGTACGGGACAGGCCCCTATGGCTACACCTTC. Combining the CDR3 with reference TRBV5-1 and TRBJ1-2 gives the whole variable domain KAGVTQTPRYLIKTRGQQVTLSCSPISGHRSVSWYQQTPGQGLQFLFEYFSETQRNKGNFPGRFSGRQFSNSRSEMNVSTLELGDSALYLCASSLYGTGPYGYTFGSGTRLTVV.

The rearrangement links TRBV3-1 (or the pseudogene TRBV3-2) to TRBJ1-2; 7 bases map to TRBD1. Looked up from germline, CDR1 is LGHDT and CDR2 is YNNKEL (reference sequence). The V segment lost 5 bases and the J segment 3 bases; nucleotides outside the gene matches: 9. CDR3 length: 15 amino acids. CDR3 residues: CASSDRDRPYYGYTF. The CDR3 DNA reads as TGTGCCAGCAGCGACCGGGACAGACCTTACTATGGCTACACCTTC.

This chain connects TRBV5-4 to TRBJ1-2; D is uncertain. Germline values: CDR1 SGHNT, CDR2 YYREEE (reference sequence). The CDR3 runs 14 residues. Trimming shortened V by 4 bases and J by 1 base, and 11 bases separated the two germline ends. CDR3 coding DNA: TGTGCCAGCAGCACCCGGACGGGTAACTATGGCTACACCTTC. This sequence encodes CASSTRTGNYGYTF.

The rearrangement joins TRBV19 to TRBJ2-7; 9 bases align to TRBD1. Germline V CDR1 and CDR2: LNHDA, SQIVND (reference sequence). The junction had 11 bases not matched to a gene; V was cut back by 6 bases and J by 2 bases. The CDR3 has 16 residues. In nucleotides, the CDR3 is TGTGCCAGTAGACGCGGATCGGGACAGGGTACCTACGAGCAGTACTTC. It encodes CASRRGSGQGTYEQYF.

The CDR3 loop is CASSRGDNQPQHF. The CDR3 DNA is TGTGCCAGCAGCCGGGGGGATAATCAGCCCCAGCATTTT. J is TRBJ1-5 and V is TRBV3-1 (or the pseudogene TRBV3-2); perhaps TRBD1 as D (5 bases). CDR3 length equals 13 residues. Between the trimmed V and J ends, which lost 4 bases and 4 bases, there was a span of 8 bases. Germline V gene lookup returns CDR1 LGHDT and CDR2 YNNKEL (reference sequence).

The chain carries TRBV27 and TRBJ2-1; tentatively, D is TRBD1 or TRBD2 (5 bases each). This CDR3 is 15 amino acids long. Between the trimmed V and J ends, which lost 3 bases and 10 bases, there was a span of 19 bases. CDR1 and CDR2 (germline): MNHEY, SMNVEV (reference sequence). CDR3 nucleotide sequence: TGTGCCAGCAGTTTGGGACCGTCCCTCTTAGGCGAGCAGTTCTTC. Protein product: CASSLGPSLLGEQFF.

As concerns this clone: In the same sample, other DNA sequences code for this CDR3. This sequence joins TRBV9 and TRBJ1-2; TRBD1 is a possible D gene (5 bases). The CDR3 contains 13 residues. V lost 0 bases and J 4 bases, leaving 7 bases between the germline ends. Per the germline V gene, CDR1 is SGDLS and CDR2 is YYNGEE. The CDR3 bases are TGTGCCAGCAGCGTAGGCGGGGGCTATGGCTACACCTTC. Encoded protein: CASSVGGGYGYTF.

The count of this clone is one. The J gene is TRBJ1-3, the V gene TRBV5-1, with 8 bases lining up with TRBD1. Germline CDR1 and CDR2: SGHRS and YFSETQ. The CDR3 covers 14 residues. J was trimmed by 4 bases and V by 7 bases; bases with no gene match: 7. The CDR3 DNA sequence: TGCGCCAGCTCGACAGGGGTCGGCGGAAACACCATATATTTT. This sequence encodes CASSTGVGGNTIYF.

The J gene is TRBJ2-1, the V gene TRBV27; either TRBD1 or TRBD2 may supply D (6 bases each). Germline loops: CDR1 MNHEY, CDR2 SMNVEV (reference sequence). V was pared by 6 bases and J by 2 bases, with 14 bases between. The CDR3 consists of 15 residues. This CDR3 is CASSAGGLAYNEQFF. The CDR3 bases are TGTGCCAGCAGCGCCGGGGGCCTCGCCTACAATGAGCAGTTCTTC.

The chain joins TRBV11-2 to TRBJ2-2; D is uncertain. The CDR3 is 13 residues long. Germline CDR1 SGHAT, CDR2 FQNNGV. V was clipped by 1 base and J by 4 bases, with 4 bases between them. CDR3 loop: CASSLVATGELFF. DNA of the CDR3: TGTGCCAGCAGCTTAGTGGCCACCGGGGAGCTGTTTTTT.

This chain uses TRBV6-5 with TRBJ1-2, with 7 positions matching TRBD1. The ends lost 2 bases at V and 4 bases at J; junction bases unmatched: 4. This CDR3 has 14 amino acids. Per germline, CDR1 MNHEY and CDR2 SVGAGI. This CDR3 is CASSYAGGPYGYTF. CDR3 coding DNA: TGTGCCAGCAGTTACGCAGGGGGACCCTATGGCTACACCTTC.

The chain uses TRBV27 and TRBJ1-4, with D possibly TRBD1 on 5 matching bases. Trimming took 5 bases from V and 0 from J, leaving 10 bases between them. Germline-derived CDR1 and CDR2 are MNHEY and SMNVEV (reference sequence). The CDR3 runs 15 residues. The CDR3 nucleotides are TGTGCCAGCAGTGGCTCAGGGTCAACTAATGAAAAACTGTTTTTT. Translating it yields CASSGSGSTNEKLFF.

The V gene is TRBV5-5, the J gene TRBJ2-7; 11 positions match TRBD2. Germline V gives CDR1 SGHKS, CDR2 YYEKEE (reference sequence). The CDR3 covers 17 residues. V was pared by 3 bases and J by 2 bases, with 10 bases of the junction left unmatched. CDR3 sequence (DNA): TGTGCCAGCAGCTATAGCGGGAGGGCCGGCGGTCCCTACGAGCAGTACTTC. It codes for CASSYSGRAGGPYEQYF.